Below, 25 T cell receptor beta chains from the same sample are listed, as sequenced in a study of T cell repertoires in cytomegalovirus infection. One entry per CDR3 protein, called by TCRdb with MiXCR from the reads. The table records approximately 700,000 distinct CDR3 sequences, approximately 34% of them present only once. Sequenced: PBMCs. These receptors originate from a human donor in good health (CMV status not recorded). Some clones in this sample may be carry-over from other donors' samples.

This sequence joins TRBV12-3 or TRBV12-4 and TRBJ2-1; perhaps TRBD2 as D (5 bases). V was pared by 4 bases and J by 10 bases, with 14 bases between. The CDR3 extends over 13 amino acids. CDR3 residues: CASSYFAGYEQFF. Written as DNA, the CDR3 is TGTGCCAGCAGTTATTTTGCGGGTTACGAGCAGTTCTTC.

This chain connects TRBV12-3 or TRBV12-4 to TRBJ1-1, with no clear D. This CDR3 spans 14 amino acids. V lost 7 bases and J lost 5, with 17 bases in between. The CDR3 DNA is TGTGCCAGCAACCTCGGGTCGGGTAGGACTGAAGCTTTCTTT. Translation gives CASNLGSGRTEAFF.

This rearrangement joins TRBV20-1 to TRBJ2-1; 14 nucleotides line up with TRBD2. Germline values: CDR1 DFQATT, CDR2 SNEGSKA (reference sequence). With 3 bases clipped from V and 15 bases from J, the junction kept 7 bases outside the gene matches. This CDR3 contains 13 residues. CDR3 bases: TGCAGTGCTAGGACTAGCGGGAGGGCCACTGCGTTCTTC. This gives the protein CSARTSGRATAFF.

This clonotype was seen repeatedly, ten times or more. The genes are TRBV7-9 and TRBJ2-3; TRBD1 is a possible D gene (5 bases). The V and J ends lost 3 bases and 2 bases respectively, with 12 bases between them. Germline V gives CDR1 SEHNR, CDR2 FQNEAQ (reference sequence). There are 15 residues in the CDR3. Written as DNA, the CDR3 is TGTGCCAGCAGCTTCGGCGACAGTTCCACAGATACGCAGTATTTT. Its translation: CASSFGDSSTDTQYF.

The table lists this clonotype with a few counts. The chain couples TRBV19 to TRBJ2-6, with D perhaps TRBD1 (5 bases). Germline values: CDR1 LNHDA, CDR2 SQIVND (reference sequence). V gave up 5 bases and J gave up 3 bases, with 8 bases separating them. This CDR3 region has 14 residues. The chain's CDR3 is CASSSGNGANVLTF. CDR3 DNA sequence: TGTGCCAGTAGTTCAGGGAATGGGGCCAACGTCCTGACTTTC. Full variable domain (outside the CDR3, taken from reference TRBV19 and TRBJ2-6): DGGITQSPKYLFRKEGQNVTLSCEQNLNHDAMYWYRQDPGQGLRLIYYSQIVNDFQKGDIAEGYSVSREKKESFPLTVTSAQKNPTAFYLCASSSGNGANVLTFGAGSRLTVL.

The chain has TRBV7-9 and TRBJ2-7; tentatively, D is TRBD1 (6 bases). The length of the CDR3 is 13 residues. In germline, CDR1 is SEHNR, CDR2 FQNEAQ (reference sequence). Trimming pared 5 bases from V and 6 bases from J, leaving 14 bases between. CDR3 DNA sequence: TGTGCCAGCAGCCTCAGGGGCAAGGTCGAGCAGTACTTC. It yields the protein CASSLRGKVEQYF. Full variable domain (outside the CDR3, taken from reference TRBV7-9 and TRBJ2-7): DTGVSQNPRHKITKRGQNVTFRCDPISEHNRLYWYRQTLGQGPEFLTYFQNEAQLEKSRLLSDRFSAERPKGSFSTLEIQRTEQGDSAMYLCASSLRGKVEQYFGPGTRLTVT.

Ten or more counts support this clonotype. The chain joins TRBV7-9 to TRBJ2-2, with TRBD1 as a possible D gene (6 bases). The CDR3 sequence is 17 residues long. Trimming took off 5 bases at V and 6 bases at J, with 22 bases between the two ends. Germline-derived CDR1 and CDR2 are SEHNR and FQNEAQ (reference sequence). CDR3 protein: CASSQIGTTLHAGELFF. The CDR3 nucleotides are TGTGCCAGCAGCCAGATCGGGACAACACTCCATGCCGGGGAGCTGTTTTTT.

This clonotype was seen a handful of times. This chain joins TRBV24-1 and TRBJ1-5, with D perhaps matching TRBD1 (6 bases). Germline V gene sequence: CDR1 KGHDR, CDR2 SFDVKD. V was trimmed by 5 bases and J by 0 bases, leaving 13 bases between them. CDR3 length equals 16 residues. CDR3 loop: CATSAGGFVSNQPQHF. The CDR3 DNA is TGTGCCACCAGTGCTGGGGGCTTTGTTAGCAATCAGCCCCAGCATTTT.

V usage is TRBV7-9 and J usage is TRBJ2-5, with 10 positions matching TRBD2. The CDR3 has 15 amino acids. V gave up 2 bases and J gave up 5 bases; unmatched junction bases: 5. Germline loops: CDR1 SEHNR, CDR2 FQNEAQ (reference sequence). The CDR3 DNA reads TGTGCCAGCAGCTTAAGGTCTAGCGGGAGTGAGACCCAGTACTTC. This encodes CASSLRSSGSETQYF.

There are many counts of this clonotype. V gene TRBV7-8 combines with J gene TRBJ2-2, with 7 bases identical to TRBD1. V lost 3 bases to trimming and J lost 4 bases; unmatched junction nucleotides: 5. The CDR3 extends over 15 amino acids. Germline-derived CDR1 and CDR2 are SGHVS and FQNEAQ. The chain's CDR3 is CASSFRGLGTGELFF. CDR3 DNA sequence: TGTGCCAGCAGCTTTAGGGGGCTTGGCACCGGGGAGCTGTTTTTT. Full variable domain (outside the CDR3, taken from reference TRBV7-8 and TRBJ2-2): GAGVSQSPRYKVAKRGQDVALRCDPISGHVSLFWYQQALGQGPEFLTYFQNEAQLDKSGLPSDRFFAERPEGSVSTLKIQRTQQEDSAVYLCASSFRGLGTGELFFGEGSRLTVL.

The chain recombines TRBV7-9 with TRBJ1-1, with 10 bases matching TRBD1. V was pared by 4 bases and J by 6 bases, with 11 bases of the junction left unmatched. CDR1 and CDR2 (germline): SEHNR, FQNEAQ (reference sequence). The CDR3 has 16 residues. The DNA of the CDR3 is TGTGCCAGCAGCTCGGGACAGGGGACGCGGGAGGCTGAAGCTTTCTTT. It encodes CASSSGQGTREAEAFF.

A word on this clonotype: A read error is likely, as this CDR3 ends without the conserved phenylalanine or tryptophan. V and J are TRBV6-5 and TRBJ2-7; 9 bases map to TRBD1. Looked up from germline, CDR1 is MNHEY and CDR2 is SVGAGI. V lost 9 bases and J lost 7; bases outside the gene matches: 13. The CDR3 is 14 amino acids. CDR3 amino acids: CASKPGQGTWEQYY. The CDR3 DNA reads TGTGCCAGTAAGCCGGGACAGGGTACGTGGGAGCAGTACTAC.

This clonotype has just a few counts. The chain has TRBV19 and TRBJ1-2; D is possibly TRBD1 (5 bases). Germline CDR1 reads LNHDA; CDR2 reads SQIVND (reference sequence). Deletions cut 5 bases from V and 2 bases from J, with 15 bases between. The CDR3 contains 15 residues. The CDR3 is CASSSIGTENYGYTF. The CDR3 bases are TGTGCCAGTAGTTCCATCGGGACGGAGAACTATGGCTACACCTTC.

The chain links TRBV20-1 to TRBJ1-6, with D possibly being TRBD1 (6 bases). V lost 6 bases and J lost 8, with 11 bases in between. The V gene's germline CDR1 is DFQATT and CDR2 SNEGSKA (reference sequence). This CDR3 has 12 amino acids. The CDR3: CSALGQYSPLHF. The CDR3 DNA is TGCAGTGCCCTCGGACAGTATTCACCCCTCCACTTT.

The V and J genes are TRBV6-6 and TRBJ1-5; weak D call: TRBD1 (5 bases). Germline CDR1 MNHNY, CDR2 SVGAGI (reference sequence). The CDR3 loop spans 16 amino acids. V lost 0 bases and J 0 bases, leaving 9 bases between the germline ends. Here the CDR3 DNA reads TGTGCCAGCAGTTACTCGGCGGACAATAGCAATCAGCCCCAGCATTTT. Its translation is CASSYSADNSNQPQHF.

This clonotype was seen more than once but under ten times. The CDR3 spells CASSIEGDYGYTF. CDR3 DNA sequence: TGTGCCAGTAGTATAGAAGGGGACTATGGCTACACCTTC. The chain combines TRBV19 with TRBJ1-2; TRBD1 is a possible D gene (5 bases). V shed 0 bases and J shed 3 bases, with 5 bases lying between them. Germline V gives CDR1 LNHDA, CDR2 SQIVND (reference sequence). This CDR3 comprises 13 residues.

V gene TRBV12-3 or TRBV12-4 combines with J gene TRBJ2-7, with TRBD1 identical over 7 bases. V lost 6 bases to trimming and J lost 5 bases; unmatched junction nucleotides: 10. The CDR3 loop spans 14 amino acids. The CDR3 is CASRLQGVLDEQYF. In DNA form, the CDR3 reads TGTGCCAGCAGGCTGCAGGGGGTTCTCGACGAGCAGTACTTC.

This clonotype turned up a few times. The rearrangement uses TRBV7-2 and TRBJ1-1; D remains unclear. Germline-derived CDR1 and CDR2 are SGHTA and FQGNSA. The germline V and J ends were trimmed by 1 base and 1 base, with 10 bases remaining between them. The CDR3 totals 15 residues. The CDR3 DNA reads as TGTGCCAGCAGCTTAGGGTTAGGAAAGAACACTGAAGCTTTCTTT. Encoded protein: CASSLGLGKNTEAFF. The complete variable domain, with remaining parts taken from reference TRBV7-2 and TRBJ1-1, reads GAGVSQSPSNKVTEKGKDVELRCDPISGHTALYWYRQSLGQGLEFLIYFQGNSAPDKSGLPSDRFSAERTGGSVSTLTIQRTQQEDSAVYLCASSLGLGKNTEAFFGQGTRLTVV.

About this clonotype: One end of the junction fails to match germline, which may point to a read error. The chain joins TRBV28 to TRBJ1-2, with 8 bases identical to TRBD1. CDR1 and CDR2 from the germline V gene are MDHEN and SYDVKM. This CDR3 has 16 residues. CDR3 loop: CASSLPRQGAGYGCTF. The CDR3 region has the DNA TGTGCCAGCAGTTTACCCCGGCAGGGGGCAGGTTATGGCTGCACCTTC.

This rearrangement joins TRBV28 to TRBJ2-6; D may be TRBD2 (6 bases). The germline CDR1 and CDR2 sequences are MDHEN and SYDVKM. The CDR3 loop spans 17 amino acids. The V end lost 5 bases, the J end lost 2 bases, and 16 bases lay between the germline ends. In DNA form, the CDR3 reads TGTGCCAGCAGTCCGAGAGGAGGGCGGCCTGGGGCCAACGTCCTGACTTTC. This codes for CASSPRGGRPGANVLTF.

This clonotype has a count of ten or more. V usage is TRBV7-2 and J usage is TRBJ1-5, with no clear D. The CDR3 length is 15 residues. V was shortened by 3 bases and J by 1 base, with 10 bases between the two germline ends. Per germline, CDR1 SGHTA and CDR2 FQGNSA. This CDR3 is CASSLRVESNQPQHF. The CDR3, as DNA: TGTGCCAGCAGCTTGAGGGTTGAAAGCAATCAGCCCCAGCATTTT.

The chain links TRBV7-6 to TRBJ2-5, with a weak D call TRBD1 (6 bases). This CDR3 region has 13 residues. The germline V gene encodes CDR1 SGHVS and CDR2 FNYEAQ. Trimming took 1 base from V and 6 from J, leaving 9 bases between them. Here the CDR3 DNA reads TGTGCCAGCAGCTTAGGGGACATAAAGACCCAGTACTTC. Amino acids: CASSLGDIKTQYF.

This chain connects TRBV4-1 to TRBJ1-1; 10 bases match TRBD1. Per germline, CDR1 MGHRA and CDR2 YSYEKL. J gave up 7 bases and V 8 bases, and 7 bases lay outside the gene matches. CDR3 length: 13 residues. CDR3 DNA: TGCGCCAGCGGCCGGGACAGGGGCAATGAAGCTTTCTTT. This translates into CASGRDRGNEAFF.

The J gene is TRBJ1-5, the V gene TRBV28; D gene unclear. V was shortened by 5 bases and J by 6 bases, with 14 bases between the two germline ends. The length of the CDR3 is 14 residues. Germline V gene sequence: CDR1 MDHEN, CDR2 SYDVKM. Here the CDR3 reads CASSKSRRGQPQHF. The CDR3 DNA follows: TGTGCCAGCAGTAAATCTAGACGGGGTCAGCCCCAGCATTTT. The entire variable domain, with the rest obtained from reference TRBV28 and TRBJ1-5, is as follows: DVKVTQSSRYLVKRTGEKVFLECVQDMDHENMFWYRQDPGLGLRLIYFSYDVKMKEKGDIPEGYSVSREKKERFSLILESASTNQTSMYLCASSKSRRGQPQHFGDGTRLSIL.

This clonotype was observed a handful of times. The V and J genes are TRBV7-2 and TRBJ2-1, with D perhaps matching TRBD1 (8 bases). CDR1 is SGHTA and CDR2 is FQGNSA in the germline V gene. Trimming left V 5 bases short and J 4 bases short, with 15 bases between. This CDR3 has 15 residues. CDR3 sequence reads: CASSSGTGRYNEQFF. CDR3 bases: TGTGCCAGCAGCAGCGGGACAGGCCGATACAATGAGCAGTTCTTC.